This T cell receptor (beta chain) emerged from a study of shared clonotypes between healthy human individuals. Several immunoSEQ plates held equal portions of the genomic DNA taken from each subset. In the original processing: Sequence data from immunoSEQ were junction-only and lacked quality scores; consequently, filtering differed. TCRdb keeps only in-frame clones here, not all; method: immunoSEQ multiplex PCR. V, J and clone size are those of that table, while D and trimming were read from the DNA. The sample records more than 900,000 clones, approximately 80% being singletons. Trimming removed 6 bases at V and 0 bases at J, with 13 bases between. The length of the CDR3 is 14 residues. In germline, CDR1 is SQVTM, CDR2 ANQGSEA.

The receptor's source is a man between 18 and 35 years old in good health. Some clones in this sample may be carry-over from other donors' samples. The genes are TRBV29-1 and TRBJ2-3, with TRBD1 as a possible D gene (6 bases). The sequenced material came from memory CD4+ T cells from PBMCs. Subset defined: CD45RA-negative fraction. CDR3 in amino acids: CSVTRGTSTDTQYF. CDR3 bases: TGCAGCGTAACCCGAGGGACAAGCACAGATACGCAGTATTTT.